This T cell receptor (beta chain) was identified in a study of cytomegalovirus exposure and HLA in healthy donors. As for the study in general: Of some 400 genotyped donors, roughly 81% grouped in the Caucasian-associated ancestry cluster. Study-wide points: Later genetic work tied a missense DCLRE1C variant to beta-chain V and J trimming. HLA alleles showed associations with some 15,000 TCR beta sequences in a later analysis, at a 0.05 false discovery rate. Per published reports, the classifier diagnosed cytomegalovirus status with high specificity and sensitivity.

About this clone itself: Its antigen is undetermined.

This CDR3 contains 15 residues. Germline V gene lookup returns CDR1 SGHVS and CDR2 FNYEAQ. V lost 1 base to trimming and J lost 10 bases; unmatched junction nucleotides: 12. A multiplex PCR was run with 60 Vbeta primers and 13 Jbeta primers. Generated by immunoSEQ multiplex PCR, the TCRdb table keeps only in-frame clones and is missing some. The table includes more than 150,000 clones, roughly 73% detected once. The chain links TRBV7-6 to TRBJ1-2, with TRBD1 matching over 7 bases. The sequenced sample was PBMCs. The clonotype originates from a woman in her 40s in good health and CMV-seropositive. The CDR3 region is CASSLVGGDSSFYTF. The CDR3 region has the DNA TGTGCCAGCAGCTTAGTCGGCGGGGACAGCTCGTTCTACACCTTC.